The 5 T cell receptor beta chains below all came from one sample that was sequenced in a study of T and B cells in COVID-19 patients. TRB was amplified from around 230-520 ng of blood genomic DNA. TRB rearrangements were amplified by multiplex PCR with BIOMED2 TRB-A/B primers. TCRdb used MiXCR to reprocess the multiplex PCR reads, holding one entry per CDR3 protein. This table has 3,000 to 4,000 distinct CDR3 sequences, around 23% appearing once. The sample comprised blood. These receptors were collected from a human donor with active COVID-19.

The CDR3 is CAINKGQGENEQYF. CDR3 DNA sequence: TGTGCCATCAACAAAGGACAGGGGGAGAACGAGCAGTACTTC. V and J are TRBV10-3 and TRBJ2-7; 10 bases fit TRBD1. The CDR3 is 14 amino acids. J lost 5 bases, V lost 7 bases, and 8 bases had no gene match. Germline V lookup: CDR1 ENHRY, CDR2 SYGVKD.

V usage is TRBV10-3 and J usage is TRBJ1-1; D might be TRBD1 (6 bases). CDR3 length: 13 residues. Germline CDR1 and CDR2: ENHRY and SYGVKD. V lost 4 bases to trimming and J lost 8 bases, with 14 bases between them. The CDR3 protein is CAISGAGTSEAFF. The CDR3 DNA is TGTGCCATCAGTGGTGCCGGGACATCCGAAGCTTTCTTT.

This chain joins TRBV6-5 and TRBJ2-1; 9 nucleotides line up with TRBD1. The germline CDR1 and CDR2 sequences are MNHEY and SVGAGI. Losses at the gene ends were 5 bases for V and 2 bases for J; bases not matched to a gene: 13. The CDR3 loop spans 18 amino acids. CDR3 nucleotide sequence: TGTGCCAGCAGTCCCGGGACAGGGCGAGCGAGAGCCTACAATGAGCAGTTCTTC. This gives the protein CASSPGTGRARAYNEQFF.

This clonotype is classed as medium-sized (0.01 to 0.1%). The rearrangement links TRBV18 to TRBJ2-7; tentatively, D is TRBD1 (5 bases). Germline values: CDR1 KGHSH, CDR2 LQKENI. There are 13 residues in the CDR3. Deletions cut 0 bases from V and 5 bases from J, with 8 bases between. CDR3 in DNA: TGTGCCAGCTCACCACCCGTCAGGGACGAGCAGTACTTC. Residues: CASSPPVRDEQYF.

The chain employs TRBV12-5 and TRBJ1-3; 8 bases are a match to TRBD1. Germline CDR1 is LGHNT and CDR2 is FRNRAP. After removal of 5 bases from V and 2 bases from J, the junction contained 8 bases not matched to a gene. The CDR3 consists of 16 residues. DNA of the CDR3: TGTGCTAGTGGTCTCGGACAGGGAGTAACTGGAAACACCATATATTTT. As protein: CASGLGQGVTGNTIYF.